The 18 T cell receptor beta chains in this list originate from one sample, sequenced in a study of vaccination effects on CD4 cells after COVID-19. Here immunoSEQ multiplex PCR was the method, and the copy in TCRdb shows in-frame clones only, minus some. The sample gives 41,000 or so clones, roughly 70% of which show up once; approximately 30% is in the top ten. Their target antigens are unknown. Peptide-pool stimulation followed by sequencing identified expanded antigen-specific CD4+ clonotypes in the ViraFEST assay. Subsequent to roughly 9 days of culture, CD4+ T cells were isolated. Among the vaccine recipients, none had a prior SARS-CoV-2 infection, and nucleocapsid antibodies were negative. The specimen was CD4+ T cells from PBMCs cultured with HCoV-OC43 spike peptides, collected before COVID-19 vaccination. Subset defined: HCoV-OC43 spike overlapping peptide pool stimulation. These receptors came from a human donor who received a COVID-19 vaccine.

This clone occurred a few times. The V call is TRBV11-2, the J call TRBJ2-6; TRBD2 might be the D (6 bases). The V gene lost 0 bases and the J gene lost 4 bases, with 10 bases spanning the gap. The CDR3 consists of 16 residues. CDR1 is SGHAT and CDR2 is FQNNGV in the germline V gene. CDR3 sequence reads: CASSLDPGAGANVLTF. CDR3 DNA: TGTGCCAGCAGCTTAGATCCGGGAGCCGGGGCCAACGTCCTGACTTTC.

CDR3 in amino acids: CASSITGTVNSYEQYF. The CDR3 bases are TGTGCCAGTAGTATCACCGGGACAGTGAATTCCTACGAGCAGTACTTC. V usage is TRBV19 and J usage is TRBJ2-7; 7 bases are shared with TRBD1. The CDR3 runs 16 residues. The J segment lost 1 base and the V segment lost 3 bases, leaving 9 bases of the junction unmatched. Germline lookup yields CDR1 LNHDA and CDR2 SQIVND (reference sequence).

The chain combines TRBV7-8 with TRBJ1-2; 8 bases agree with TRBD1. The germline gives CDR1 SGHVS, CDR2 FQNEAQ. The CDR3 has 13 residues. The V gene end was trimmed by 8 bases and the J gene end by 6 bases; junction bases not matched to a gene: 8. The chain's CDR3 is CASSGQVLNGYTF. CDR3 sequence (DNA): TGTGCCAGCTCGGGACAGGTCCTTAATGGCTACACCTTC.

The CDR3 sequence: CASRLSGPNNEQFF. CDR3 sequence (DNA): TGTGCCAGTAGGCTTAGCGGACCTAACAATGAGCAGTTCTTC. The chain combines TRBV19 with TRBJ2-1, with a weak D call TRBD2 (6 bases). Germline loops: CDR1 LNHDA, CDR2 SQIVND (reference sequence). The V end lost 6 bases, the J end lost 5 bases, and 14 bases lay between the germline ends. The CDR3 has 14 amino acids.

The genes are TRBV7-2 and TRBJ1-3, with a possible D match to TRBD1 (5 bases). Germline V gene sequence: CDR1 SGHTA, CDR2 FQGNSA. The V gene lost 0 bases and the J gene lost 0 bases, with 9 bases spanning the gap. The CDR3 is made up of 16 amino acids. The CDR3 DNA reads as TGTGCCAGCAGCTTAGCGGGGGATGTCTCTGGAAACACCATATATTTT. It encodes CASSLAGDVSGNTIYF.

This clone was picked up a small number of times. The rearrangement links TRBV5-4 to TRBJ1-1, with TRBD1 identical over 8 bases. V lost 5 bases, J lost 2 bases, and 5 bases stayed unmatched. The germline V gene encodes CDR1 SGHNT and CDR2 YYREEE (reference sequence). This CDR3 contains 14 residues. CDR3 loop: CASSQDRVNTEAFF. The CDR3 nucleotides are TGTGCCAGCAGTCAGGACAGGGTTAACACTGAAGCTTTCTTT.

As DNA, the CDR3 is TGTGCCAGCAGCTTGGGACTAGCGGGAGGGCGGGAGCAGTTCTTC. Residues: CASSLGLAGGREQFF. The chain links TRBV5-8 to TRBJ2-1; TRBD2 agrees at 14 bases. The germline CDR1 and CDR2 sequences are SGHTS and YDEGEE. The trim removed 0 bases at V and 10 bases at J, leaving 3 bases unmatched. The CDR3 runs to 15 residues.

CDR3 in amino acids: CASSWGTGSSYEQYF. The CDR3 nucleotides are TGTGCCAGCAGCTGGGGCACAGGTAGCTCCTACGAGCAGTACTTC. V is TRBV5-6 and J is TRBJ2-7, with D tentatively TRBD1 (5 bases). Between the trimmed V and J ends, which lost 3 bases and 0 bases, there was a span of 13 bases. The CDR3 runs 15 residues. Germline CDR1 is SGHDT and CDR2 is YYEEEE.

The J gene is TRBJ2-1, the V gene TRBV5-6, with TRBD1 identical over 8 bases. The CDR3 is 15 residues long. The junction had 9 bases not matched to a gene; V was cut back by 2 bases and J by 8 bases. From germline, CDR1 is SGHDT and CDR2 YYEEEE. The CDR3 region is CASSFRQGRTDEQFF. CDR3 nucleotide sequence: TGTGCCAGCAGCTTTCGACAGGGGAGAACGGATGAGCAGTTCTTC. The full variable domain, rest sourced from reference TRBV5-6 and TRBJ2-1, is DAGVTQSPTHLIKTRGQQVTLRCSPKSGHDTVSWYQQALGQGPQFIFQYYEEEERQRGNFPDRFSGHQFPNYSSELNVNALLLGDSALYLCASSFRQGRTDEQFFGPGTRLTVL.

This chain links TRBV18 with TRBJ1-3; no definite D call. Germline lookup yields CDR1 KGHSH and CDR2 LQKENI. This CDR3 has 15 amino acids. V was trimmed by 2 bases and J by 3 bases, leaving 11 bases between them. The CDR3 nucleotides are TGTGCCAGCTCACCAGGGGAGTCCCGTGGAAACACCATATATTTT. It encodes CASSPGESRGNTIYF.

This clone was seen a handful of times. The genes are TRBV4-1 and TRBJ1-5; D is unclear. CDR3 length: 16 amino acids. Per the germline V gene, CDR1 is MGHRA and CDR2 is YSYEKL. V lost 0 bases and J 0 bases, leaving 9 bases between the germline ends. The chain's CDR3 is CASSQDLPRSNQPQHF. CDR3 coding DNA: TGCGCCAGCAGCCAAGATCTACCACGTAGCAATCAGCCCCAGCATTTT.

This clone occurred a few times. The rearrangement uses TRBV5-1 and TRBJ1-2; D remains unclear. This CDR3 region has 12 residues. Trimming pared 4 bases from V and 0 bases from J, leaving 4 bases between. Germline V gene lookup returns CDR1 SGHRS and CDR2 YFSETQ. CDR3 residues: CASSEANYGYTF. CDR3 coding DNA: TGCGCCAGCAGCGAAGCTAACTATGGCTACACCTTC. The variable domain in full, with the rest retrieved from reference TRBV5-1 and TRBJ1-2, is KAGVTQTPRYLIKTRGQQVTLSCSPISGHRSVSWYQQTPGQGLQFLFEYFSETQRNKGNFPGRFSGRQFSNSRSEMNVSTLELGDSALYLCASSEANYGYTFGSGTRLTVV.

The gene calls are TRBV20-1 and TRBJ2-1; D is unresolved. V lost 5 bases and J 5 bases, leaving 4 bases between the germline ends. The CDR3 runs 10 residues. Germline CDR1 and CDR2: DFQATT and SNEGSKA (reference sequence). The CDR3 DNA reads TGCAGTGCTGCACACAATGAGCAGTTCTTC. The encoded protein is CSAAHNEQFF.

The V call is TRBV9, the J call TRBJ2-3; 7 positions match TRBD2. The V and J ends lost 0 bases and 3 bases, in that order; junction bases with no gene match: 1. The length of the CDR3 is 14 residues. From germline, CDR1 is SGDLS and CDR2 YYNGEE. The CDR3 DNA sequence: TGTGCCAGCAGCGTAGGACTAGCAACAGATACGCAGTATTTT. Translated, it gives CASSVGLATDTQYF.

V is TRBV16 and J is TRBJ1-5, with D possibly being TRBD1 (5 bases). From germline, CDR1 is KGHSY and CDR2 FQNENV. The germline V and J ends were trimmed by 4 bases and 2 bases, with 15 bases remaining between them. The CDR3 loop spans 16 amino acids. This CDR3 is CASSPVGGGGNQPQHF. The CDR3, as DNA: TGTGCCAGCAGCCCGGTCGGGGGTGGAGGCAATCAGCCCCAGCATTTT. Looking up the rest from reference TRBV16 and TRBJ1-5 gives the full variable domain: GEEVAQTPKHLVRGEGQKAKLYCAPIKGHSYVFWYQQVLKNEFKFLISFQNENVFDETGMPKERFSAKCLPNSPCSLEIQATKLEDSAVYFCASSPVGGGGNQPQHFGDGTRLSIL.

The chain carries TRBV19 and TRBJ2-1, with no clear D. The CDR3 length is 14 residues. Germline V gives CDR1 LNHDA, CDR2 SQIVND (reference sequence). Trimming took 5 bases from V and 4 from J, leaving 12 bases between them. CDR3 nucleotide sequence: TGTGCCAGTAGTCCCGGACGTTCATACAATGAGCAGTTCTTC. Protein: CASSPGRSYNEQFF. The complete variable domain, with remaining parts taken from reference TRBV19 and TRBJ2-1, reads DGGITQSPKYLFRKEGQNVTLSCEQNLNHDAMYWYRQDPGQGLRLIYYSQIVNDFQKGDIAEGYSVSREKKESFPLTVTSAQKNPTAFYLCASSPGRSYNEQFFGPGTRLTVL.

Only one count was recorded for this clone. V and J are TRBV19 and TRBJ2-3; TRBD2 matches 11 bases. The CDR3 totals 14 residues. V was pared by 7 bases and J by 5 bases, with 5 bases of the junction left unmatched. Looked up from germline, CDR1 is LNHDA and CDR2 is SQIVND (reference sequence). The CDR3 nucleotides are TGTGCCAGTAAACTAGCGGGGGAGGGAGATACGCAGTATTTT. As protein: CASKLAGEGDTQYF.

This rearrangement joins TRBV6-1 to TRBJ1-5; D is possibly TRBD1 (5 bases). The germline V and J ends were trimmed by 3 bases and 12 bases, with 18 bases remaining between them. Germline CDR1 MNHNS, CDR2 SASEGT. The CDR3 consists of 14 residues. DNA for the CDR3: TGTGCCAGCAGTGATCACGTCCCACGCAGGGACCAGCATTTT. It is translated as CASSDHVPRRDQHF.